Below, 27 T cell receptor beta chains from the same sample are listed, as sequenced in a study of T-cell reconstitution after alpha-beta-depleted transplantation in children (dated by TCRdb to the mid-2010s). Reading the label with the study, this specimen's treatment or condition is: allogeneic hematopoietic cell transplantation with graft depleted of TCRalphabeta T cells and CD19 B cells. The library relied on PCR. Data came from an Illumina HiSeq 2500. Molecular barcoding was employed in the preparation of TCR libraries, with unique molecular identifiers being used to normalize TCRbeta repertoire quantification. TCRdb's own reprocessing of the public reads used fastp at Q25 and MiXCR and kept productive beta chains. Each entry merges the rows of one CDR3 protein and shows their most common DNA and genes. The sample table lists about 540,000 distinct CDR3 sequences, roughly a quarter of them with a count of one. The top ten hold 35% to 40% of the sample.

The specimen comprised PBMCs, sampled before TCRalphabeta/CD19-depleted stem cell transplant. The source is a boy in the first two years of life with Wiskott-Aldrich syndrome, due to receive a stem cell transplant.

This clonotype was seen a few times. The V call is TRBV5-1, the J call TRBJ1-1; the match to TRBD1 covers 8 bases. Germline V gene sequence: CDR1 SGHRS, CDR2 YFSETQ. This CDR3 has 14 residues. Unmatched junction bases numbered 4, after V lost 4 bases and J lost 2 bases. The CDR3 reads CASSTGQVNTEAFF. The CDR3 region has the DNA TGCGCCAGCAGCACGGGACAGGTAAACACTGAAGCTTTCTTT.

This clonotype was detected a few times. V gene TRBV29-1 combines with J gene TRBJ2-2, with 7 nucleotides matching TRBD2. The CDR3 has 14 amino acids. V was pared by 7 bases and J by 7 bases, with 12 bases of the junction left unmatched. CDR1 is SQVTM and CDR2 is ANQGSEA in the germline V gene. This CDR3 is CSALGSGFFGELFF. CDR3 DNA: TGCAGCGCCCTGGGTAGCGGGTTCTTCGGGGAGCTGTTTTTT.

The chain uses TRBV20-1 and TRBJ2-5, with no clear D. The ends were cut back, 6 bases at V and 5 bases at J, with 13 bases in the middle. This CDR3 contains 12 residues. CDR1 and CDR2 (germline): DFQATT, SNEGSKA (reference sequence). The DNA for the CDR3 is TGCAGTGCCCTCCCTCGAGACGAGACCCAGTACTTC. It translates to CSALPRDETQYF.

This clonotype was picked up a small number of times. The chain combines TRBV7-2 with TRBJ2-3, with 9 bases identical to TRBD2. Germline loops: CDR1 SGHTA, CDR2 FQGNSA. This CDR3 spans 17 amino acids. The junction had 14 bases not matched to a gene; V was cut back by 5 bases and J by 5 bases. CDR3 coding DNA: TGTGCCAGCAGCAGCAGGACTAGCGATCGAGGGCGAGATACGCAGTATTTT. Protein product: CASSSRTSDRGRDTQYF.

The chain combines TRBV7-6 with TRBJ2-1, with 10 bases lining up with TRBD2. Unmatched junction bases numbered 10, after V lost 4 bases and J lost 7 bases. Germline values: CDR1 SGHVS, CDR2 FNYEAQ. The CDR3 runs to 16 residues. This chain's CDR3 is CASSSPSGSTMNEQFF. The CDR3 DNA reads as TGTGCCAGCAGCTCTCCTAGCGGGAGTACTATGAATGAGCAGTTCTTC.

With regard to this clonotype: The final CDR3 position lacks the conserved phenylalanine or tryptophan, pointing to a likely read error. The V gene is TRBV28, the J gene TRBJ2-1, with TRBD2 matching 12 bases. V shed 1 base, J shed 4 bases, and the junction held 2 bases outside the gene matches. CDR1 is MDHEN and CDR2 is SYDVKM in the germline V gene. The CDR3 is made up of 16 amino acids. The CDR3 DNA reads as TGTGCCAGCAGTTTATACCTAGCGGGAGGGTACAATGAGCAGTTCTCC. Its protein is CASSLYLAGGYNEQFS.

V is TRBV14 and J is TRBJ2-2; D is perhaps TRBD2 (6 bases). Germline V lookup: CDR1 SGHDN, CDR2 FVKESK. This CDR3 contains 14 residues. V lost 4 bases and J 6 bases, leaving 12 bases between the germline ends. The CDR3: CASSPRLVSGELFF. The CDR3 nucleotides are TGTGCCAGCAGCCCCCGACTAGTGTCCGGGGAGCTGTTTTTT. The full variable domain, its missing parts supplied by reference TRBV14 and TRBJ2-2, is EAGVTQFPSHSVIEKGQTVTLRCDPISGHDNLYWYRRVMGKEIKFLLHFVKESKQDESGMPNNRFLAERTGGTYSTLKVQPAELEDSGVYFCASSPRLVSGELFFGEGSRLTVL.

This clonotype came up a few times. V is TRBV3-1 and J is TRBJ2-1, with D tentatively TRBD2 (6 bases). The germline V and J ends were trimmed by 1 base and 10 bases, with 11 bases remaining between them. Germline CDR1 LGHDT, CDR2 YNNKEL (reference sequence). The CDR3 has 13 amino acids. CDR3 residues: CASSQVSGSEQFF. For the CDR3, the DNA is TGTGCCAGCAGCCAAGTCAGCGGGTCGGAGCAGTTCTTC.

The chain couples TRBV7-8 to TRBJ1-2, with D unclear. Germline CDR1 is SGHVS and CDR2 is FQNEAQ. The CDR3 spans 14 residues. Trimming removed 2 bases at V and 1 base at J, with 8 bases between. CDR3 nucleotide sequence: TGTGCCAGCAGCTTAAGGCAGAATAACTATGGCTACACCTTC. Translated: CASSLRQNNYGYTF. Full variable domain (outside the CDR3, taken from reference TRBV7-8 and TRBJ1-2): GAGVSQSPRYKVAKRGQDVALRCDPISGHVSLFWYQQALGQGPEFLTYFQNEAQLDKSGLPSDRFFAERPEGSVSTLKIQRTQQEDSAVYLCASSLRQNNYGYTFGSGTRLTVV.

The chain has TRBV12-3 or TRBV12-4 and TRBJ2-7, with D tentatively TRBD1 (5 bases). The CDR3 is 13 residues long. V was pared by 6 bases and J by 3 bases, with 12 bases between. CDR3 residues: CASSLDSYYEQYF. The CDR3 nucleotides read TGTGCCAGCAGCCTCGACAGCTACTACGAGCAGTACTTC.

This clonotype was picked up a small number of times. The gene calls are TRBV29-1 and TRBJ2-7; D ambiguous. V lost 4 bases and J 0 bases, leaving 13 bases between the germline ends. Germline CDR1 reads SQVTM; CDR2 reads ANQGSEA. The CDR3 totals 14 residues. DNA of the CDR3: TGCAGCGTTGCACCAGCTGTAGCCTCCTACGAGCAGTACTTC. Its translation is CSVAPAVASYEQYF.

This chain links TRBV29-1 with TRBJ2-7; 8 bases line up with TRBD1. Germline-derived CDR1 and CDR2 are SQVTM and ANQGSEA. V lost 6 bases to trimming and J lost 3 bases; unmatched junction nucleotides: 4. The CDR3 sequence is 12 residues long. CDR3 in amino acids: CSVSTGDYEQYF. CDR3 bases: TGCAGCGTATCGACAGGGGACTACGAGCAGTACTTC.

The rearrangement joins TRBV11-1 to TRBJ2-7; 11 nucleotides agree with TRBD2. V lost 3 bases and J lost 2; bases outside the gene matches: 3. Germline CDR1 reads SGHAT; CDR2 reads FQDESV (reference sequence). The CDR3 has 15 amino acids. The CDR3 here is CASSLMTSGTYEQYF. CDR3 sequence (DNA): TGTGCCAGCAGCTTGATGACTAGCGGGACCTACGAGCAGTACTTC. The full variable domain, completed using reference TRBV11-1 and TRBJ2-7, is EAEVAQSPRYKITEKSQAVAFWCDPISGHATLYWYRQILGQGPELLVQFQDESVVDDSQLPKDRFSAERLKGVDSTLKIQPAELGDSAMYLCASSLMTSGTYEQYFGPGTRLTVT.

The V gene is TRBV10-3, the J gene TRBJ1-1; D uncertain. This CDR3 has 13 amino acids. Trimming left V 3 bases short and J 0 bases short, with 5 bases between. Germline V CDR1 and CDR2: ENHRY, SYGVKD. CDR3 in amino acids: CAISEEVNTEAFF. In DNA form, the CDR3 reads TGTGCCATCAGTGAAGAGGTGAACACTGAAGCTTTCTTT.

This chain links TRBV20-1 with TRBJ2-2; 10 nucleotides line up with TRBD2. CDR3 size: 16 residues. The germline V gene has CDR1 DFQATT and CDR2 SNEGSKA (reference sequence). With V trimmed by 7 bases and J by 0 bases, 8 bases remained unmatched. The CDR3 DNA is TGCAGTGGCAGGCTAGCGGGAGCCGCGAACACCGGGGAGCTGTTTTTT. It yields the protein CSGRLAGAANTGELFF.

This clonotype occurred a few times. The chain has TRBV4-2 and TRBJ2-7, with 9 bases fitting TRBD1. This CDR3 spans 15 amino acids. Germline V gene lookup returns CDR1 LGHNA and CDR2 YNFKEQ. J gave up 8 bases and V 0 bases, and 8 bases lay outside the gene matches. The CDR3 DNA reads TGTGCCAGCAGCCAAGATTGGGGACAGGGTAGGCAGCAGTACTTC. Its protein product is CASSQDWGQGRQQYF.

This clonotype was detected only a few times. This chain uses TRBV12-3 or TRBV12-4 with TRBJ1-1, with D perhaps matching TRBD1 (6 bases). Trimming pared 4 bases from V and 4 bases from J, leaving 16 bases between. This CDR3 has 15 residues. The CDR3 is CASSSRQVLTTEAFF. CDR3 nucleotide sequence: TGTGCCAGCAGTTCGCGACAGGTCCTGACCACTGAAGCTTTCTTT.

This clonotype showed up just a few times. The chain employs TRBV3-1 and TRBJ2-7; 12 bases agree with TRBD2. The V and J ends lost 6 bases and 4 bases, in that order; junction bases with no gene match: 7. The CDR3 has 15 residues. Germline CDR1 LGHDT, CDR2 YNNKEL (reference sequence). In DNA form, the CDR3 reads TGTGCCAGCAGACCCACGACTAGCGGGAGATACGAGCAGTACTTC. Translation: CASRPTTSGRYEQYF.

This sequence joins TRBV5-1 and TRBJ2-7, with TRBD1 identical over 7 bases. The CDR3 is 16 residues long. J lost 4 bases, V lost 9 bases, and 19 bases had no gene match. CDR1 and CDR2 (germline): SGHRS, YFSETQ. The CDR3 region has the DNA TGCGCCACCCGGAGATCACCGGGACAGACACCTTACGAGCAGTACTTC. It translates to CATRRSPGQTPYEQYF.

In regard to this clonotype: At one boundary the junction diverges from the germline segment, which might be a read error. As DNA, the CDR3 is TGCTGTGCTAGAGAGCTGGGGGTGCTTATCCACAATGAGCAGTTCTTC. This translates into CCARELGVLIHNEQFF. The chain employs TRBV20-1 and TRBJ2-1; TRBD1 or TRBD2 may be the D gene (5 bases each). CDR3 length equals 16 residues. CDR1 is DFQATT, CDR2 SNEGSKA, per germline (reference sequence).

The chain recombines TRBV4-1 with TRBJ2-5; D could derive from TRBD1 or TRBD2 (5 bases each). This CDR3 region has 15 residues. The germline V and J ends were trimmed by 2 bases and 4 bases, with 14 bases remaining between them. Germline assignment: CDR1 MGHRA and CDR2 YSYEKL. The CDR3, as DNA: TGCGCCAGCAGCCAACTCGGGACCCCGAGAGAGACCCAGTACTTC. Its protein is CASSQLGTPRETQYF.

This clonotype has just a few counts. The rearrangement joins TRBV7-6 to TRBJ2-7; the match to TRBD2 covers 15 bases. The CDR3 runs 17 residues. CDR1 is SGHVS and CDR2 is FNYEAQ in the germline V gene. The junction had 7 bases not matched to a gene; V was cut back by 5 bases and J by 2 bases. Here the CDR3 DNA reads TGTGCCAGCAGCGGTGGACTAGCGGGAGGGCCGCCCTACGAGCAGTACTTC. Amino acid sequence: CASSGGLAGGPPYEQYF.

The chain couples TRBV5-1 to TRBJ2-3; 8 nucleotides line up with TRBD1. This CDR3 has 16 amino acids. V was clipped by 4 bases and J by 8 bases; unmatched bases: 15. The germline gives CDR1 SGHRS, CDR2 YFSETQ. In DNA form, the CDR3 reads TGCGCCAGCAGCGCCCAGGGGGCCCTAGAGGCCGGTACGCAGTATTTT. This encodes CASSAQGALEAGTQYF.

The rearrangement links TRBV20-1 to TRBJ1-1; tentatively, D is TRBD1 (6 bases). The CDR3 length is 14 residues. Germline V lookup: CDR1 DFQATT, CDR2 SNEGSKA (reference sequence). V was cut by 0 bases and J by 1 base, with 9 bases left in between. The CDR3 DNA follows: TGCAGTGCTAGAGATCCGGGACAGAACACTGAAGCTTTCTTT. This sequence encodes CSARDPGQNTEAFF.

The chain carries TRBV12-3 or TRBV12-4 and TRBJ1-1; D is unclear. The ends were cut back, 2 bases at V and 0 bases at J, with 7 bases in the middle. The CDR3 has 14 amino acids. In DNA form, the CDR3 reads TGTGCCAGCAGTTTATACTCTGTGAACACTGAAGCTTTCTTT. It encodes CASSLYSVNTEAFF.

This clonotype was observed a few times. J is TRBJ2-3 and V is TRBV20-1; 8 bases match TRBD2. The V gene end was trimmed by 0 bases and the J gene end by 8 bases; junction bases not matched to a gene: 16. Germline values: CDR1 DFQATT, CDR2 SNEGSKA (reference sequence). The CDR3 extends over 17 amino acids. The CDR3 protein is CSARDPRGGRPRATQYF. CDR3 nucleotide sequence: TGCAGTGCTAGAGATCCGAGAGGCGGGAGGCCTCGGGCTACGCAGTATTTT.

This clonotype was recorded once. The DNA for the CDR3 is TGTGCCATCAGTGTGACAGGGGAAAACAATCAGCCCCAGCATTTT. Translation: CAISVTGENNQPQHF. V usage is TRBV10-3 and J usage is TRBJ1-5, with 8 positions matching TRBD1. The V and J ends lost 4 bases and 3 bases, in that order; junction bases with no gene match: 5. The CDR3 has 15 residues. Germline CDR1 ENHRY, CDR2 SYGVKD.